This T cell receptor (beta chain) was recorded in a study of OX40 agonist ivuxolimab in advanced cancers. The CDR3 has 13 residues. The germline gives CDR1 GTSNPN, CDR2 SVGIG (reference sequence). With V trimmed by 5 bases and J by 5 bases, 4 bases remained unmatched. This clone was seen a few times. Profiling relied on immunoSEQ multiplex PCR, and the TCRdb table lists in-frame clones only, not all of them. Here the sample spans nearly 80,000 clones, roughly 86% being singletons. The rearrangement links TRBV30 to TRBJ1-4, with TRBD1 matching over 8 bases. This receptor was obtained from an adult with an advanced solid tumor such as melanoma, head and neck, liver or kidney cancer. The sequencing used CD4+ or CD8+ T cells sorted from blood, collected in a trial of the OX40 agonist ivuxolimab. The CDR3 is CAWETGVNEKLFF. In DNA form, the CDR3 reads TGTGCCTGGGAGACAGGGGTAAATGAAAAACTGTTTTTT.